This is a list of T cell receptor beta chains from one sample in a study of cytomegalovirus exposure and HLA in healthy donors. TCRdb keeps only in-frame clones here, not all; method: immunoSEQ multiplex PCR. The data show roughly 170,000 clones, with approximately 80% seen just once and roughly 2% held by the top ten. Material for sequencing was PBMCs. These receptors were collected from a woman under 40 in good health and CMV-seronegative. Each CDR3 is given with its conserved first and last residue. The D gene is left open where the match is weak. The size of a clone is reported for some rows only, either as once, few or many, or as a class for expanded clones.

CASRRKLDRGNNEQFF,TGTGCCAGCAGAAGGAAGTTGGACAGGGGGAACAATGAGCAGTTCTTC,TRBV28,TRBD1,TRBJ2-1,-
CASSSTSGISLEQYF,TGCGCCAGCAGCTCGACTAGCGGGATCAGTCTCGAGCAGTACTTC,TRBV5-1,TRBD2,TRBJ2-7,-
CASSQGRDNEQFF,TGTGCCAGCAGCCAAGGGAGGGACAATGAGCAGTTCTTC,TRBV7-6,TRBD2,TRBJ2-1,-
CASSPRQGNTGELFF,TGTGCCAGCTCACCACGCCAGGGAAACACCGGGGAGCTGTTTTTT,TRBV18,-,TRBJ2-2,-
CASSLYEGNNEQFF,TGCGCCAGCAGCTTGTACGAGGGAAACAATGAGCAGTTCTTC,TRBV5-1,-,TRBJ2-1,-
CASSPPRQGETQYF,TGTGCCAGCTCACCACCGAGACAGGGAGAGACCCAGTACTTC,TRBV18,TRBD1,TRBJ2-5,-
CASSADRQGTGELFF,TGTGCCAGCAGCGCCGACAGGCAGGGCACCGGGGAGCTGTTTTTT,TRBV9,-,TRBJ2-2,-
CASSFRDRETPLHF,TGTGCCAGCAGCTTCCGGGACAGGGAAACACCCCTCCACTTT,TRBV7-2,TRBD1,TRBJ1-6,once
CASSLPTGTNYGYTF,TGTGCCAGCAGCTTGCCGACAGGGACTAACTATGGCTACACCTTC,TRBV5-6,TRBD1,TRBJ1-2,-
CASSRTSRSNQPQHF,TGTGCCAGCAGCCGTACTAGCAGGAGCAATCAGCCCCAGCATTTT,TRBV7-2,-,TRBJ1-5,-
CASSAGTSGSRGEQFF,TGTGCCAGTAGTGCCGGGACTAGCGGGTCGAGGGGAGAGCAGTTCTTC,TRBV19,TRBD2,TRBJ2-1,-
CASSSGGAGDTQYF,TGTGCCAGCAGCTCCGGGGGGGCGGGGGATACGCAGTATTTT,TRBV7-9,TRBD2,TRBJ2-3,-
CASGLEMGGESYNSPLHF,TGTGCTAGTGGTTTGGAGATGGGGGGTGAATCCTATAATTCACCCCTCCACTTT,TRBV12-5,-,TRBJ1-6,-
CASSSARIPTEAFF,TGTGCCAGCAGTTCCGCCAGGATTCCCACTGAAGCTTTCTTT,TRBV28,-,TRBJ1-1,-
CAISESRGRDTGELFF,TGTGCCATCAGTGAGAGCAGGGGGCGCGACACCGGGGAGCTGTTTTTT,TRBV10-3,TRBD1,TRBJ2-2,-
CASSPGRGLGTEAFF,TGTGCCAGCTCACCGGGGAGGGGGTTAGGCACTGAAGCTTTCTTT,TRBV18,-,TRBJ1-1,-
CASSPRTPGYTF,TGTGCCAGTAGTCCGCGGACACCTGGCTACACCTTC,TRBV19,-,TRBJ1-2,-
CASSQQGIVGYTF,TGCGCCAGCAGCCAACAGGGGATCGTTGGCTACACCTTC,TRBV11-2,TRBD1,TRBJ1-2,few
CASGLVLRGTSNEQFF,TGTGCTAGTGGTTTGGTACTTAGGGGAACCTCCAATGAGCAGTTCTTC,TRBV12-5,-,TRBJ2-1,few
CASSPGQGLEKLFF,TGTGCCAGCAGCCCGGGACAGGGCCTCGAAAAACTGTTTTTT,TRBV9,TRBD1,TRBJ1-4,-
CASSQVGSSTYEQYF,TGCGCCAGCAGCCAAGTGGGCTCTAGCACCTACGAGCAGTACTTC,TRBV4-3,-,TRBJ2-7,-
CASSAGEGYSPLHF,TGCGCCAGCAGTGCGGGTGAAGGATATTCACCCCTCCACTTT,TRBV10-1,-,TRBJ1-6,-
CASSPPRTGGYGANGLTF,TGTGCCAGCAGCCCCCCCAGGACAGGGGGCTACGGGGCCAACGGCCTGACTTTC,TRBV7-9,TRBD1,TRBJ2-6,-
CASSSTGTSGSTYF,TGTGCCAGTAGTTCAACTGGGACTAGCGGGAGTACGTACTTC,TRBV19,TRBD2,TRBJ2-7,-
CASSPERGGAFF,TGTGCCAGCAGCCCCGAGCGAGGGGGAGCTTTCTTT,TRBV7-2,-,TRBJ1-1,-
CASSLPSGNLGPQHF,TGTGCCAGCAGTTTACCTTCAGGGAACCTGGGGCCCCAGCATTTT,TRBV28,-,TRBJ1-5,-
CASSFETGLVNTGELFF,TGCGCCAGCAGCTTTGAGACGGGACTAGTTAACACCGGGGAGCTGTTTTTT,TRBV5-1,TRBD2,TRBJ2-2,-
CASSPRGGNQPQHF,TGTGCCAGCAGCCCCAGGGGCGGCAATCAGCCCCAGCATTTT,TRBV7-9,-,TRBJ1-5,-
CASVRDRGTQPQHF,TGTGCCAGCGTCCGGGACAGGGGCACCCAGCCCCAGCATTTT,TRBV2,TRBD1,TRBJ1-5,-
CASSRKQGESYEQYF,TGTGCCAGCAGCCGAAAACAGGGAGAGTCCTACGAGCAGTACTTC,TRBV11-2,-,TRBJ2-7,few
CASSLADGRFYEQYF,TGTGCCAGCAGTTTAGCGGACGGGAGGTTCTACGAGCAGTACTTC,TRBV27,TRBD2,TRBJ2-7,-
CASSQVGQGRYEQYF,TGCGCCAGCAGCCAAGTTGGACAGGGACGGTACGAGCAGTACTTC,TRBV4-3,TRBD1,TRBJ2-7,-
CASSLTGLRNYGYTF,TGTGCCAGCAGTTTAACAGGGCTTCGTAACTATGGCTACACCTTC,TRBV27,-,TRBJ1-2,-
CASSHRVTGPIYEQYF,TGTGCCAGCAGCCATAGAGTCACAGGGCCTATCTACGAGCAGTACTTC,TRBV7-9,-,TRBJ2-7,-
CASTPGPGYSNQPQHF,TGTGCCAGCACCCCAGGACCGGGGTATAGCAATCAGCCCCAGCATTTT,TRBV28,-,TRBJ1-5,-
CASRGQGNGEQYF,TGTGCCAGCCGGGGACAGGGGAATGGCGAGCAGTACTTC,TRBV28,TRBD1,TRBJ2-7,-
CASSLDTGNSPLHF,TGTGCCAGCAGCTTAGATACAGGCAATTCACCCCTCCACTTT,TRBV11-2,-,TRBJ1-6,once
CASSQTGTGRSGANVLTF,TGTGCCAGCAGCCAAACCGGGACAGGGAGGTCTGGGGCCAACGTCCTGACTTTC,TRBV4-2,TRBD1,TRBJ2-6,-
CASRFRGSLYEQYF,TGTGCCAGTCGATTCAGGGGTTCTCTCTACGAGCAGTACTTC,TRBV2,-,TRBJ2-7,-
CASSLSPGGRANEKLFF,TGTGCCAGCAGTTTATCCCCAGGGGGCCGAGCTAATGAAAAACTGTTTTTT,TRBV27,TRBD1,TRBJ1-4,few
CASSLASTNEKLFF,TGCGCCAGCAGCTTGGCGTCCACTAATGAAAAACTGTTTTTT,TRBV5-1,-,TRBJ1-4,-
CAISESKGGLGNEQFF,TGTGCCATCAGTGAGTCGAAGGGGGGGCTAGGAAATGAGCAGTTCTTC,TRBV10-3,-,TRBJ2-1,-
CASSPQGGGNTEAFF,TGCGCCAGCAGCCCACAGGGCGGAGGGAACACTGAAGCTTTCTTT,TRBV5-1,-,TRBJ1-1,once
CASSYSAGGNQPQHF,TGTGCCAGCAGTTACTCCGCAGGGGGAAATCAGCCCCAGCATTTT,TRBV6-5,TRBD1,TRBJ1-5,once
CASSRQGFEQYF,TGTGCCAGCAGTAGACAGGGATTCGAGCAGTACTTC,TRBV6-5,TRBD1,TRBJ2-7,-
CASSLGPGSGGAHEQFF,TGTGCCAGCAGTTTGGGGCCAGGTAGCGGGGGGGCTCATGAGCAGTTCTTC,TRBV28,TRBD2,TRBJ2-1,-
CASSPRQLGTDTQYF,TGTGCCAGCAGTCCCCGACAGTTAGGCACAGATACGCAGTATTTT,TRBV27,-,TRBJ2-3,-
CASSYSGFPGANGLTF,TGTGCCAGCAGTTACTCAGGTTTCCCTGGGGCCAACGGCCTGACTTTC,TRBV6-5,-,TRBJ2-6,-
CASSLYRGQAYNEQFF,TGTGCCAGCAGTTTATACAGGGGGCAGGCCTACAATGAGCAGTTCTTC,TRBV28,TRBD1,TRBJ2-1,-
CASSIDRGAGTDTQYF,TGTGCCAGTAGTATAGATCGGGGGGCCGGCACAGATACGCAGTATTTT,TRBV19,-,TRBJ2-3,-
CASSTPGNEKLFF,TGCGCCAGCAGCACCCCCGGTAATGAAAAACTGTTTTTT,TRBV5-1,-,TRBJ1-4,-
CASSLTDREIGRQYF,TGTGCCAGCAGCTTGACGGACAGGGAGATTGGTCGCCAGTACTTC,TRBV5-6,TRBD1,TRBJ2-4,-
CSVELASSYEQYF,TGCAGCGTTGAACTAGCGAGCTCCTACGAGCAGTACTTC,TRBV29-1,-,TRBJ2-7,-
CASSQETSGGYNEQFF,TGTGCCAGCAGCCAAGAAACATCTGGAGGCTACAATGAGCAGTTCTTC,TRBV14,-,TRBJ2-1,-
CASSGTGGYEQYF,TGTGCCAGTTCCGGGACAGGGGGCTACGAGCAGTACTTC,TRBV6-1,TRBD1,TRBJ2-7,-
CSVVILYYQETQYF,TGCAGCGTTGTTATTTTGTACTACCAAGAGACCCAGTACTTC,TRBV29-1,-,TRBJ2-5,few
CASSPTDRLMNTEAFF,TGTGCCAGCAGCCCGACCGACAGGTTAATGAACACTGAAGCTTTCTTT,TRBV5-5,-,TRBJ1-1,-
CASSNTAGEGSNEQFF,TGTGCCAGCAGTAACACAGCGGGAGAGGGTTCGAATGAGCAGTTCTTC,TRBV6-4,TRBD2,TRBJ2-1,-
CASRLRGGAGANVLTF,TGTGCCAGCAGGCTGCGGGGGGGCGCTGGGGCCAACGTCCTGACTTTC,TRBV27,TRBD2,TRBJ2-6,-